This T cell receptor (beta chain) was captured in a study of radiotherapy plus CTLA-4 blockade in lung cancer. In the study overall: Objective responses emerged in around 18% of patients, and 31% attained disease control.

Trimming took 3 bases from V and 5 from J, leaving 18 bases between them. The CDR3 consists of 16 residues. Germline CDR1 reads SGDLS; CDR2 reads YYNGEE. Study-level results: Early blood T cell clone dynamics, with interferon-beta, were reported to best predict response. An expansion of tumor-derived TCR clones occurred in blood after radiotherapy plus ipilimumab.

Points on this clone: Its antigen is not identified.

Profiling relied on immunoSEQ multiplex PCR, and the TCRdb table lists in-frame clones only, not all of them. The table includes over 75,000 clones, about 83% detected once. Participants had chemo-refractory metastatic non-small-cell lung cancer and were treated with focal radiation plus ipilimumab CTLA-4 blockade. The V gene is TRBV9, the J gene TRBJ1-5; a possible D gene is TRBD1 (5 bases). The sample here was peripheral blood, taken from a patient treated with radiotherapy plus ipilimumab. This receptor was obtained from a human donor with non-small cell lung cancer who had stable disease on radiotherapy plus ipilimumab. Written as DNA, the CDR3 is TGTGCCAGCAGCGGGAGGAGGAGGGACGGCGATCAGCCCCAGCATTTT. Translating it yields CASSGRRRDGDQPQHF.